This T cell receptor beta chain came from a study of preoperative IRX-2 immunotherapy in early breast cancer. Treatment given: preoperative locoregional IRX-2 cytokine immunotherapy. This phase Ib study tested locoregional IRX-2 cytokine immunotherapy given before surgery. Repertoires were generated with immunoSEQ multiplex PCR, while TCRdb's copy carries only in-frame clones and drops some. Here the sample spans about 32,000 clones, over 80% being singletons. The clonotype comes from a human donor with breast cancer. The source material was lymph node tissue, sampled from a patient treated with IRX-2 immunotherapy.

The CDR3 nucleotides are TGTGCCAGCAGAGGGACCCTCTACGAGCAGTACTTC. Translating gives CASRGTLYEQYF. V and J are TRBV6-8 and TRBJ2-7, with D perhaps TRBD1 or TRBD2 (5 bases each). CDR1 is MNHGY, CDR2 SAAAGT, per germline. The CDR3 has 12 residues. Trimming stripped 6 bases from V and 3 bases from J, with 9 bases between.